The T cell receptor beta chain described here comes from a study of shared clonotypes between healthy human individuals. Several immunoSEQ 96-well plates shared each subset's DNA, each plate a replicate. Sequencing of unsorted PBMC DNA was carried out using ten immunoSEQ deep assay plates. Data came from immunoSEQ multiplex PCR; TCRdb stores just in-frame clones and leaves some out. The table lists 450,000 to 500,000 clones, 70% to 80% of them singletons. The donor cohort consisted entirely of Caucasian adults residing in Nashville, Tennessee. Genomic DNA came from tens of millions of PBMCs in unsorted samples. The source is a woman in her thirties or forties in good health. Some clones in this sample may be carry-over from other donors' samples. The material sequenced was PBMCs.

CDR3 nucleotides: TGTGCCAGCGGCAGGGGGTCGGGCACCGGGGAGCTGTTTTTT. It codes for CASGRGSGTGELFF. The chain uses TRBV5-6 and TRBJ2-2; 7 positions match TRBD1. CDR1 and CDR2 (germline): SGHDT, YYEEEE. This CDR3 contains 14 residues. V was clipped by 7 bases and J by 4 bases; unmatched bases: 7.